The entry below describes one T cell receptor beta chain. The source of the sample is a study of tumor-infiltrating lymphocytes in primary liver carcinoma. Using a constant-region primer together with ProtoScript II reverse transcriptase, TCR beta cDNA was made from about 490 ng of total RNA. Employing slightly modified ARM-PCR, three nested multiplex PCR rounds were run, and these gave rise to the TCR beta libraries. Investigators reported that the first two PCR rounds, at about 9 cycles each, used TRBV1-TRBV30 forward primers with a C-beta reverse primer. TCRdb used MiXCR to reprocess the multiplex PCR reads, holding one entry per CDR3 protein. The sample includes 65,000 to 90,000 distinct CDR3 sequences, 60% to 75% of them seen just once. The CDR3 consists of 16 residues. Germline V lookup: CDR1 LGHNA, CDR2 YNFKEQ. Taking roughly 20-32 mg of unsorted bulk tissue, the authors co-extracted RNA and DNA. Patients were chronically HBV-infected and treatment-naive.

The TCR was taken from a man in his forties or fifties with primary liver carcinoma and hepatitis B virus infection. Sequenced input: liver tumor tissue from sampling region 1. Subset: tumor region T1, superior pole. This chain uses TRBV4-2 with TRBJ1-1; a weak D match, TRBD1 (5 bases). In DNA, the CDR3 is TGTGTCGGCAGCCAAGATTCAGGGAGAGTGAACACTGAAGCTTTCTTT. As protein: CVGSQDSGRVNTEAFF.